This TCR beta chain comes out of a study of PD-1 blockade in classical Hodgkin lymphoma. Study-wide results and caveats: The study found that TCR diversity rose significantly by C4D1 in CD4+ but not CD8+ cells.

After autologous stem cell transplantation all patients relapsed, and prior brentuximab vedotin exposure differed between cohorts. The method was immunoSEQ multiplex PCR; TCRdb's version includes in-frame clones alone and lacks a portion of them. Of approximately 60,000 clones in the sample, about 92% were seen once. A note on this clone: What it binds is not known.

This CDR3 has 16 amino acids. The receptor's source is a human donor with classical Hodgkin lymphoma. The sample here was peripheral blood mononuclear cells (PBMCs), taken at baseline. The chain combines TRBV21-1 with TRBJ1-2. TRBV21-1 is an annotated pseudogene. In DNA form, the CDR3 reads TGTGCCAGCAGCAAAGCCCAGGGAGTTGTGATCTATGGCTACACCTTC. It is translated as CASSKAQGVVIYGYTF.